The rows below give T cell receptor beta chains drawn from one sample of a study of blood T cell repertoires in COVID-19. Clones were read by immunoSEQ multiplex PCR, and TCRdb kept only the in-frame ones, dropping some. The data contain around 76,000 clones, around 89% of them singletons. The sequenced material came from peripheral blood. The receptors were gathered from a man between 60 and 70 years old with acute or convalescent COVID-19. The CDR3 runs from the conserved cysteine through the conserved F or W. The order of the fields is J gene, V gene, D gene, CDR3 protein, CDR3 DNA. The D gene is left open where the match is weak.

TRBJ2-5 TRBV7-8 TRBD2 CASSLGLAGVETQYF TGTGCCAGCAGCTTAGGTCTAGCGGGAGTGGAGACCCAGTACTTC
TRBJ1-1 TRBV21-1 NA CASKLMEDRGKEKNTEAFF TGTGCCAGCAAGTTGATGGAGGACAGGGGGAAAGAAAAGAACACTGAAGCTTTCTTT
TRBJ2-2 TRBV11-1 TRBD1 CASSRTGITGELFF TGTGCCAGCAGCAGGACAGGGATCACCGGGGAGCTGTTTTTT
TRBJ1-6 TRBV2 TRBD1 CASSRTGSSYNSPLHF TGTGCCAGCAGTCGGACAGGGAGCTCCTATAATTCACCCCTCCACTTT
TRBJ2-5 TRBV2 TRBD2 CASSESSGRREQYF TGTGCCAGCAGTGAGTCTAGCGGGAGGAGGGAGCAGTACTTC
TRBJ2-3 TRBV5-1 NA CASTGSGSTDTQYF TGCGCCAGCACGGGGTCGGGTAGCACAGATACGCAGTATTTT
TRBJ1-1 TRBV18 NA CASSHNGRQVNTEAFF TGTGCCAGCTCACATAACGGAAGACAGGTGAACACTGAAGCTTTCTTT
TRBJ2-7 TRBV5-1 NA CASSLGEGVNEQYF TGCGCCAGCAGCTTGGGAGAGGGAGTGAACGAGCAGTACTTC
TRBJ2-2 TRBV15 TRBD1 CATSRDFPGTGVSGELFF TGTGCCACCAGCAGAGACTTCCCCGGGACAGGGGTTTCCGGGGAGCTGTTTTTT
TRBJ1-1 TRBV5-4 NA CASSLGGRMNTEAFF TGTGCCAGCAGCTTGGGGGGGAGGATGAACACTGAAGCTTTCTTT